The clone carrying this T cell receptor beta chain has a count of ten or more. This sample was taken from a study of spatial heterogeneity in lung cancer. For the study at large: Beta-chain sequences were consistently detected more often than alpha-chain sequences.

Every TCR cDNA molecule bore its own unique molecular identifier. From the 5' RACE reads, TCRdb called clonotypes with MiXCR, one entry per CDR3 protein. The sample includes about 38,000 distinct CDR3 sequences, around 5% of them seen just once. Specified time point: sample taken at primary tumor resection. The donors were 65 to 85 patients with non-small cell lung cancer that was early-stage and untreated. TCRs were sequenced from unsorted whole RNA of tumor, nontumor lung or PBMC. The CDR3 runs to 12 residues. Per the germline V gene, CDR1 is DFQATT and CDR2 is SNEGSKA (reference sequence). Trimming shortened V by 3 bases and J by 5 bases, and 10 bases separated the two germline ends.

Source: PBMCs, taken at surgery. The chain employs TRBV20-1 and TRBJ1-1; D remains unclear. The sequence derives from a female donor with early-stage non-small cell lung cancer. The CDR3 DNA follows: TGCAGTGCTAGTCCCCCCCCGACTGAAGCTTTCTTT. This sequence encodes CSASPPPTEAFF.